This T cell receptor (beta chain) stems from a study of blood T cells in healthy people across ages. Trimming took 5 bases from V and 4 from J, leaving 17 bases between them. The CDR3 is made up of 15 amino acids. Looked up from germline, CDR1 is SEHNR and CDR2 is FQNEAQ (reference sequence). Through a sample-barcoded 5' primer and a J-beta primer mix, a second PCR was run for roughly 7 to 11 cycles. Each TCR beta cDNA got a 12-nucleotide random molecular identifier. Via MiXCR, TCRdb re-called the 5' RACE reads, giving one row per CDR3 protein. The repertoire consists of under 2,000,000 distinct CDR3 sequences, with just under 50% occurring once and the leading ten covering approximately 2%.

The V and J genes are TRBV7-9 and TRBJ1-2, with D possibly being TRBD1 (6 bases). This receptor was taken from a woman aged 40 to 50 in good health. The sample taken for sequencing was blood. CDR3 sequence reads: CASSKQGRLPYGYTF. In nucleotides, the CDR3 is TGTGCCAGCAGCAAACAGGGCCGACTTCCCTATGGCTACACCTTC.